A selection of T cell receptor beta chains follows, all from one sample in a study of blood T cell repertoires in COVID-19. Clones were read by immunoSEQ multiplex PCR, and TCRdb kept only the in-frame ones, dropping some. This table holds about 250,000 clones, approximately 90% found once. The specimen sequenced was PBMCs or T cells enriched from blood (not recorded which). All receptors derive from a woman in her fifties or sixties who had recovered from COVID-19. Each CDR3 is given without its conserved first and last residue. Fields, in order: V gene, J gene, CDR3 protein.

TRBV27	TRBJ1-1	ASSRKEYTEAF
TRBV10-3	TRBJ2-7	AISEAGTSGDYEQY
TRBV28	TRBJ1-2	ASRDHSGGAGGYT
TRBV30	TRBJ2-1	AWSRGGSNEQF
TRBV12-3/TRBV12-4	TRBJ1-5	ASSRTGVQPQH
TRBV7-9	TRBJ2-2	ASSLPVLSGELF
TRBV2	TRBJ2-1	ASSSFSGGSYNEQF
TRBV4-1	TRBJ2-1	ASSPTIAGGALEQF
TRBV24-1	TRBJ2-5	ATSGGSGMREY
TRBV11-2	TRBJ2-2	ASSPQGALDTGELF
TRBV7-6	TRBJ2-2	ASSLRVGDTGELF
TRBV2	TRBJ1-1	ASSEQATMNTEAF
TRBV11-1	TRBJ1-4	ASSPGQGFEKLF
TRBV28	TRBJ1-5	ASSLLGFQPQH
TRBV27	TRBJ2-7	ASSLSQRTSGSSYEQY
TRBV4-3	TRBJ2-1	ASSQDLAGAYNEQF
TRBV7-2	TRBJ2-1	ASNKPGQGYNEQF
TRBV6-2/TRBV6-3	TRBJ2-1	ASNPTSGRADWDEQF
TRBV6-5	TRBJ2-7	ASSIKDKSYEQY
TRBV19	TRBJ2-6	ASSKGTGGGSGANVLT
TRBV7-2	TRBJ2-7	ASSLLLAGVPYEQY
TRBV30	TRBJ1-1	AWKRETEAF
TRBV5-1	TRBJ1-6	ASSLRTANSPLH
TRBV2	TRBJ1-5	ASSLGQGHQPQH
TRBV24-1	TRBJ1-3	ATSDSPAGGSGNTIY
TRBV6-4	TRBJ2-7	ASSDFAGDYEQY
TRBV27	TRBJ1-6	ASTGKIYSPLH
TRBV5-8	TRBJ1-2	ASSLSGRDYGYT
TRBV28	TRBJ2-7	ASRLPGTSGAYEQY
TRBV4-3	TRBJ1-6	ASSQASQSSYNSPLH
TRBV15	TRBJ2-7	ATRGQGPYEQY
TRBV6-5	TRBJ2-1	ASSYSRTNHNEQF
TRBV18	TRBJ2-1	ASSLTSELPPAYNEQF
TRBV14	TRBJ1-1	ASSQDRGDTTPTEAF
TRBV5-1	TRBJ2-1	ASSLGSGLNEQF
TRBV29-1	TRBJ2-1	SVDYRDDEQF
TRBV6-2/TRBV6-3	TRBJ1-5	ASSTPGVGQPQH
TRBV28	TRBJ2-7	ASSLGRKGQVLH
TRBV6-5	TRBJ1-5	ASSQNSQPQH
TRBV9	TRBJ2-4	ASSADLGAQY
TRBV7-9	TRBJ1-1	ASSSAGGRASTEAF